Here is one T cell receptor beta chain with its context. Using immunoSEQ multiplex PCR, the repertoire was profiled, and TCRdb retains in-frame clones only, with some absent. The sample consists of about 380,000 clones, 95% of them appearing once. The data originate from a study of shared T cell receptors in the human thymus. This CDR3 is 16 amino acids long. Germline CDR1 and CDR2: MGHRA and YSYEKL. V was shortened by 4 bases and J by 6 bases, with 19 bases between the two germline ends. Sequenced material: thymocytes. The rearrangement links TRBV4-1 to TRBJ2-1; D not resolved. The sequence was collected from a human donor. CDR3 loop: CASSPATLKKGNEQFF. The CDR3 bases are TGCGCCAGCAGCCCTGCGACCCTAAAGAAGGGCAATGAGCAGTTCTTC.